Listed below are T cell receptor beta chains from one sample, sequenced in a study of cytomegalovirus exposure and HLA in healthy donors. Assay used: immunoSEQ multiplex PCR; TCRdb lists only in-frame clones, some missing. The repertoire includes approximately 89,000 clones, about 70% of them detected once, and 0.95% to 1.5% sits in the top ten. The material sequenced was PBMCs. The receptors stem from a female donor in good health and CMV-seronegative. Both conserved end residues are part of each CDR3. For some rows the clone size is stated as once, few or many, or as a class when expanded; others skip it.

clone_size v_call cdr3_aa
NA TRBV28 CASSLYGLAGPNEQFF
few TRBV7-9 CASSSQTYEQYF
NA TRBV18 CASSQGTIGTGVIQYF
NA TRBV28 CASTFYRGSNQPQHF
NA TRBV7-6 CASSLDEGGYEQYF
few TRBV4-2 CASSQGLAGQETQYF
NA TRBV5-1 CASSPGGGGGYEQYF
NA TRBV5-6 CASSHRGWNTEAFF
NA TRBV7-8 CASRGLAGGNEQFF
few TRBV5-4 CASSTGRSGGSRVVPEAFF
NA TRBV28 CASSLSLAGGDGELFF
NA TRBV2 CASSTDTTYEQYF
once TRBV9 CASSERGGLDDTQYF
once TRBV30 CAWGGPTLLAKNIQYF
NA TRBV7-8 CASSSLTRSESEQYF
few TRBV6-5 CASSLTGVKNIQYF
NA TRBV7-3 CASSSTAGVYNEQFF
NA TRBV6-4 CASSDRGTGGNQQFF
NA TRBV19 CASHRDRKNTEAFF
NA TRBV6-6 CASSYGGGLYEQYF
NA TRBV25-1 CASSEYLDSSNYGYTF
few TRBV28 CASSETGQTKETQYF
once TRBV7-9 CASSPGLLSYNEQFF
once TRBV15 CATSPGGRNYGYTF
NA TRBV5-1 CASSPQGDYGYTF
NA TRBV11-3 CASSPPLAGGEGNTGELFF
few TRBV9 CASSVVPGTSGSYEQYF
few TRBV7-3 CASSLNPPPGDTQYF
NA TRBV6-5 CASSYSRGGDTEAFF
NA TRBV5-1 CASSLGNRGSYEQYF
many TRBV2 CASRENGYTF
NA TRBV5-4 CASSSYVAGGSETQYF
NA TRBV11-2 CASSPREGSLETQYF
NA TRBV5-4 CASSLVPSGTIAYEQYF
once TRBV28 CASSSSPSGSPLHF
NA TRBV4-2 CASSQEGAGARETQYF
NA TRBV25-1 CASSERRTGSEEQYF
NA TRBV6-1 CASATGQLPYEQYF